The 16 T cell receptor beta chains listed next were all sequenced from one sample in a study of monozygotic twins with inflammatory bowel disease. Following a re-call of the 5' RACE reads, TCRdb has one entry per CDR3 protein and lacks DNA. Here the sample table reports about 170,000 distinct CDR3 sequences. Sequencing used blood. All receptors derive from a human donor with ulcerative colitis or Crohn's disease, or a healthy co-twin of an affected twin (not recorded which).

The chain is built from TRBV5-1 and TRBJ2-7; TCRdb picks TRBD1, but there is no DNA to check that call. This CDR3 has 14 amino acids. Germline loops: CDR1 SGHRS, CDR2 YFSETQ. CDR3 residues: CASSLRQGPYEQYF. The full variable domain, in which reference TRBV5-1 and TRBJ2-7 provide the parts outside the CDR3, is KAGVTQTPRYLIKTRGQQVTLSCSPISGHRSVSWYQQTPGQGLQFLFEYFSETQRNKGNFPGRFSGRQFSNSRSEMNVSTLELGDSALYLCASSLRQGPYEQYFGPGTRLTVT.

This sequence joins TRBV24-1 and TRBJ2-7; the D call from TCRdb, TRBD2, cannot be confirmed without DNA. Germline values: CDR1 KGHDR, CDR2 SFDVKD. The CDR3 runs 13 residues. The CDR3 loop reads CATQTTSGYEQYF.

The V gene is TRBV6-1, the J gene TRBJ1-1. This CDR3 is built from 15 residues. Per germline, CDR1 MNHNS and CDR2 SASEGT. CDR3: CASSPTRRLNTEAFF.

V and J are TRBV7-2 and TRBJ2-7; TCRdb names TRBD1, which stays unverified in the absence of DNA. This CDR3 is built from 14 residues. Looked up from germline, CDR1 is SGHTA and CDR2 is FQGNSA. The CDR3 sequence: CASSFRDRAYEQYF.

The rearrangement joins TRBV19 to TRBJ1-2. The CDR3 runs 14 residues. Germline loops: CDR1 LNHDA, CDR2 SQIVND (reference sequence). The CDR3 sequence: CASSPRGGGYGYTF.

The gene calls are TRBV20-1 and TRBJ2-7; there is no DNA to check the TCRdb D call of TRBD2. Per germline, CDR1 DFQATT and CDR2 SNEGSKA (reference sequence). This CDR3 is built from 15 residues. Here the CDR3 reads CSARDVAGGAYEQYF.

This chain connects TRBV7-3 to TRBJ1-1. The CDR3 runs to 13 residues. Looked up from germline, CDR1 is SGHTA and CDR2 is FQGTGA. CDR3: CASSFRRNTEAFF. Full variable domain (missing parts from reference TRBV7-3 and TRBJ1-1): GAGVSQTPSNKVTEKGKYVELRCDPISGHTALYWYRQSLGQGPEFLIYFQGTGAADDSGLPNDRFFAVRPEGSVSTLKIQRTERGDSAVYLCASSFRRNTEAFFGQGTRLTVV.

This rearrangement joins TRBV7-9 to TRBJ2-7; the D gene TCRdb calls, TRBD1, cannot be checked with no DNA. CDR1 is SEHNR and CDR2 is FQNEAQ in the germline V gene (reference sequence). CDR3 length equals 16 residues. The CDR3 protein is CASSSPGAGVFYEQYF.

This chain links TRBV10-3 with TRBJ2-5; TCRdb returns TRBD2, unconfirmable since there is no DNA. Per the germline V gene, CDR1 is ENHRY and CDR2 is SYGVKD. The CDR3 length is 16 residues. CDR3 sequence: CAIRPGLAGGFETQYF.

The chain couples TRBV5-4 to TRBJ2-3; TCRdb returns TRBD2, unconfirmable since there is no DNA. The CDR3 runs to 14 residues. The germline V gene encodes CDR1 SGHNT and CDR2 YYREEE (reference sequence). The CDR3 loop reads CASSPGTSVYTQYF.

The chain joins TRBV27 to TRBJ1-5. CDR3 length: 18 amino acids. The germline CDR1 and CDR2 sequences are MNHEY and SMNVEV (reference sequence). CDR3: CASRPFYGGSLVREPQHF.

The chain uses TRBV14 and TRBJ1-4. The CDR3 is 16 residues long. CDR1 is SGHDN and CDR2 is FVKESK in the germline V gene. The CDR3 spells CASSQDSGSRDEKLFF. Variable domain in full (rest from reference TRBV14 and TRBJ1-4): EAGVTQFPSHSVIEKGQTVTLRCDPISGHDNLYWYRRVMGKEIKFLLHFVKESKQDESGMPNNRFLAERTGGTYSTLKVQPAELEDSGVYFCASSQDSGSRDEKLFFGSGTQLSVL.

The chain is built from TRBV27 and TRBJ2-1; TCRdb returns TRBD1, unconfirmable since there is no DNA. Germline assignment: CDR1 MNHEY and CDR2 SMNVEV (reference sequence). This CDR3 contains 12 residues. CDR3 region: CASSLSTGIRFF.

This sequence joins TRBV20-1 and TRBJ2-2. The CDR3 consists of 12 residues. CDR1 is DFQATT and CDR2 is SNEGSKA in the germline V gene (reference sequence). The CDR3 protein is CSARSNTGELFF.

The chain combines TRBV20-1 with TRBJ1-1; TCRdb's D gene call, TRBD1, goes unchecked for lack of DNA. Germline assignment: CDR1 DFQATT and CDR2 SNEGSKA (reference sequence). CDR3 length equals 12 residues. CDR3 sequence reads: CSAWTGGGRAFF.

The V and J genes are TRBV4-3 and TRBJ1-1. CDR3 size: 13 residues. The V gene's germline CDR1 is LGHNA and CDR2 YSLEER. The CDR3 loop reads CASKATENTEAFF.